This note documents a single T cell receptor beta chain sequence. Its antigen remains unidentified. Researchers used 5'RACE with constant-segment primers to make TCR alpha and TCR beta cDNA libraries that carry sample barcodes and UMIs. Each CDR3 protein gets one entry after TCRdb re-called the 5' RACE reads with MiXCR. The table shows about 360,000 distinct CDR3 sequences, with roughly an eighth occurring only once. This CDR3 has 16 residues. In germline, CDR1 is MRHNA, CDR2 SNTAGT. The germline V and J ends were trimmed by 4 bases and 2 bases, with 15 bases remaining between them. The sample is drawn from a study of T-cell memory formation after mild COVID-19. Notes on the study in general: Unconfirmed was the SARS-CoV-2 specificity of second-wave clones that peaked on day 37. Contracting clones localized mainly to CM and EM when CD4+ and mainly to EMRA when CD8+.

V is TRBV6-4 and J is TRBJ2-1, with D maybe TRBD2 (6 bases). The clonotype was recovered from a man between 18 and 35 years old who had mild COVID-19 (a few samples of this study predate the infection). Cell type and time point are not known. Sequencing used PBMCs or a T cell subset sorted from them (not recorded which). The CDR3 DNA follows: TGTGCCAGCAGTGGCGGGCCAGCGGGTACCTACAATGAGCAGTTCTTC. As protein: CASSGGPAGTYNEQFF.